This T cell receptor (beta chain) was identified in a study of T cells in Graves' hyperthyroidism and ophthalmopathy. Study-wide results and limits: Expanded thyroid clonotypes (above 0.001) were mostly also found in blood.

Amplification of TCR beta CDR3 regions used RNA as the template. In the first-round RT-PCR of the TCR CDR3, the HTBI primer set was used. Using its own MiXCR run on the multiplex PCR reads, TCRdb lists one record per CDR3 protein. The table includes around 300,000 distinct CDR3 sequences, roughly 13% detected once. With 4 bases clipped from V and 5 bases from J, the junction kept 11 bases outside the gene matches. CDR3 length: 15 residues. Germline V lookup: CDR1 SGHTS, CDR2 YDEGEE. This clonotype appeared a few times. The antigen remains unidentified. Clinical symptoms, serum thyroxine and TRAb, thyroid ultrasound and orbital computed tomography together formed the diagnostic basis.

The sample comprised blood. The J gene is TRBJ2-5, the V gene TRBV5-8, with 7 bases matching TRBD1. This TCR was recovered from a woman aged 25-40 years with Graves' hyperthyroidism that later progressed to Graves' ophthalmopathy. The CDR3 bases are TGTGCCAGCAGCCCTCAGACAGGGCCCCAGGAGACCCAGTACTTC. Protein product: CASSPQTGPQETQYF.